Below are 30 T cell receptor beta chains sequenced from a single sample in a study of shared clonotypes between healthy human individuals. Naive CD8 isolation took CD45RO-negative cells positively selected for CCR7 and excluded terminally differentiated effector memory CD45RA+ cells. Libraries were prepared by immunoSEQ multiplex PCR; TCRdb keeps only in-frame clonotypes and omits some of them. The sample comprises 1.5 million to 2.5 million clones, over 85% of which are singletons, and 1.2% rests with the top ten. The sample was naive CD8+ T cells sorted from blood. These receptors all come from a young man in good health.

A word on this clone: The same CDR3 can be traced to other DNA sequences in this sample. The chain links TRBV11-2 to TRBJ2-7, with unresolved D. Trimming left V 3 bases short and J 4 bases short, with 10 bases between. CDR1 and CDR2 from the germline V gene are SGHAT and FQNNGV. The CDR3 is 13 amino acids. The CDR3 region is CASSFGTGYEQYF. CDR3 sequence (DNA): TGTGCCAGCAGCTTTGGAACTGGGTACGAGCAGTACTTC.

The V call is TRBV27, the J call TRBJ2-1; a possible D gene is TRBD1 (6 bases). Trimming took 5 bases from V and 8 from J, leaving 22 bases between them. The CDR3 has 16 residues. Germline CDR1 reads MNHEY; CDR2 reads SMNVEV (reference sequence). CDR3: CASSVIGGEGIYEQFF. In DNA, the CDR3 is TGTGCCAGCAGTGTTATAGGGGGAGAAGGGATCTATGAGCAGTTCTTC.

This chain connects TRBV4-2 to TRBJ1-1; perhaps TRBD1 as D (5 bases). The V end was cut by 1 base, the J end by 1 base, with 7 bases between. This CDR3 is 14 amino acids long. CDR1 and CDR2 from the germline V gene are LGHNA and YNFKEQ. The DNA for the CDR3 is TGTGCCAGCAGCCAAGGGCAGGGGAACACTGAAGCTTTCTTT. Its translation: CASSQGQGNTEAFF.

The genes are TRBV13 and TRBJ2-7; D gene uncertain. Germline lookup yields CDR1 PRHDT and CDR2 FYEKMQ (reference sequence). Trimming left V 4 bases short and J 3 bases short, with 13 bases between. This CDR3 is 14 amino acids long. CDR3 region: CASSYGRISYEQYF. The DNA for the CDR3 is TGTGCCAGCAGCTACGGACGTATAAGCTACGAGCAGTACTTC.

The V and J genes are TRBV4-1 and TRBJ1-4; D is ambiguous. V was cut by 0 bases and J by 7 bases, with 21 bases left in between. Germline V gives CDR1 MGHRA, CDR2 YSYEKL. The length of the CDR3 is 18 residues. The CDR3 reads CASSQEGVVTEVLEKLFF. CDR3 sequence (DNA): TGCGCCAGCAGCCAAGAGGGAGTGGTGACCGAGGTTCTTGAAAAACTGTTTTTT.

The rearrangement links TRBV10-3 to TRBJ2-7; a possible D gene is TRBD1 (6 bases). Between the trimmed V and J ends, which lost 6 bases and 1 base, there was a span of 7 bases. Per germline, CDR1 ENHRY and CDR2 SYGVKD. There are 12 residues in the CDR3. CDR3 nucleotides: TGTGCCATCAGAGGACAGTCCTACGAGCAGTACTTC. It yields the protein CAIRGQSYEQYF.

The V and J genes are TRBV7-9 and TRBJ2-3, with D possibly called TRBD1 or TRBD2 (6 bases each). Germline V gives CDR1 SEHNR, CDR2 FQNEAQ (reference sequence). Trimming took off 2 bases at V and 3 bases at J, with 15 bases between the two ends. The CDR3 spans 16 residues. The CDR3, as DNA: TGTGCCAGCAGCTTATTTTCCGGGGGCCCTACAGATACGCAGTATTTT. Translating it yields CASSLFSGGPTDTQYF.

On this clone: This specimen includes other DNA sequences encoding the same CDR3. The V gene is TRBV27, the J gene TRBJ2-2; D remains ambiguous. The CDR3 totals 11 residues. In germline, CDR1 is MNHEY, CDR2 SMNVEV (reference sequence). Trimming shortened V by 3 bases and J by 6 bases, and 2 bases separated the two germline ends. The CDR3 reads CASSLSGELFF. The CDR3, as DNA: TGTGCCAGCAGTTTGTCCGGGGAGCTGTTTTTT.

CDR3 in DNA: TGCAGCGTAGACTTCGGGAGATCGTACGAGCAGTACTTC. Translated: CSVDFGRSYEQYF. The chain has TRBV29-1 and TRBJ2-7; D perhaps matches TRBD2 (6 bases). CDR1 is SQVTM and CDR2 is ANQGSEA in the germline V gene. Trimming left V 6 bases short and J 4 bases short, with 16 bases between. CDR3 length equals 13 residues.

This chain uses TRBV5-1 with TRBJ2-1; D is unclear. This CDR3 has 12 residues. V was shortened by 3 bases and J by 8 bases, with 9 bases between the two germline ends. Per germline, CDR1 SGHRS and CDR2 YFSETQ. DNA for the CDR3: TGCGCCAGCAGCTCCCTTAGAGATGAGCAGTTCTTC. This encodes CASSSLRDEQFF.

The chain joins TRBV13 to TRBJ2-3; TRBD2 might be the D (7 bases). V shed 3 bases and J shed 4 bases, with 14 bases lying between them. The germline V gene has CDR1 PRHDT and CDR2 FYEKMQ (reference sequence). This CDR3 spans 15 amino acids. CDR3 region: CASSFKGGVADTQYF. CDR3 nucleotide sequence: TGTGCCAGCAGCTTCAAGGGGGGGGTGGCAGATACGCAGTATTTT. The full variable domain, in which reference TRBV13 and TRBJ2-3 provide the parts outside the CDR3, is AAGVIQSPRHLIKEKRETATLKCYPIPRHDTVYWYQQGPGQDPQFLISFYEKMQSDKGSIPDRFSAQQFSDYHSELNMSSLELGDSALYFCASSFKGGVADTQYFGPGTRLTVL.

Comment on this clone: The sample holds other DNA sequences that translate to the same CDR3. The chain recombines TRBV6-1 with TRBJ2-7; TRBD2 matches 8 bases. Per the germline V gene, CDR1 is MNHNS and CDR2 is SASEGT. V lost 1 base to trimming and J lost 2 bases; unmatched junction nucleotides: 7. This CDR3 is built from 16 residues. CDR3 amino acids: CASSEGLAGLPYEQYF. The CDR3 DNA sequence: TGTGCCAGCAGTGAAGGGTTAGCGGGGCTACCCTACGAGCAGTACTTC.

CDR3 bases: TGTGCCACCAGCAGAGATCTCGGCAGTAACTACGAGCAGTACTTC. Its translation: CATSRDLGSNYEQYF. The chain carries TRBV15 and TRBJ2-7; D gene uncertain. CDR3 length: 15 amino acids. V was clipped by 0 bases and J by 3 bases, with 12 bases between them. Germline CDR1 reads LNHNV; CDR2 reads YYDKDF (reference sequence).

The chain is built from TRBV27 and TRBJ2-7, with D perhaps TRBD2 (6 bases). Germline V gives CDR1 MNHEY, CDR2 SMNVEV (reference sequence). V gave up 6 bases and J gave up 0 bases, with 12 bases separating them. The CDR3 is made up of 14 amino acids. The CDR3 bases are TGTGCCAGCAGCCGCGGGGCAATCTCCTACGAGCAGTACTTC. Translating gives CASSRGAISYEQYF.

Only one count was recorded for this clone. This chain connects TRBV4-1 to TRBJ2-7; D gene uncertain. V was trimmed by 1 base and J by 0 bases, leaving 10 bases between them. Looked up from germline, CDR1 is MGHRA and CDR2 is YSYEKL. The CDR3 runs 15 residues. CDR3 sequence: CASSQGRKSSYEQYF. CDR3 coding DNA: TGCGCCAGCAGCCAAGGACGGAAATCCTCCTACGAGCAGTACTTC.

This clone was counted only a few times. The gene calls are TRBV9 and TRBJ1-2; D unclear. With 3 bases removed from V and 3 bases from J, the gap between germline ends came to 9 bases. Germline assignment: CDR1 SGDLS and CDR2 YYNGEE. This CDR3 is built from 13 residues. The CDR3 DNA follows: TGTGCCAGCAGCGGAACAGTGGACTATGGCTACACCTTC. The encoded protein is CASSGTVDYGYTF. Together with reference TRBV9 and TRBJ1-2, the CDR3 gives the full variable domain: DSGVTQTPKHLITATGQRVTLRCSPRSGDLSVYWYQQSLDQGLQFLIQYYNGEERAKGNILERFSAQQFPDLHSELNLSSLELGDSALYFCASSGTVDYGYTFGSGTRLTVV.

V is TRBV27 and J is TRBJ2-3; D is possibly TRBD1 (6 bases). The germline gives CDR1 MNHEY, CDR2 SMNVEV (reference sequence). The CDR3 is made up of 16 amino acids. The ends were cut back, 2 bases at V and 2 bases at J, with 14 bases in the middle. The CDR3 DNA follows: TGTGCCAGCAGTTTAAACAGGGTGACACCCACAGATACGCAGTATTTT. Translating gives CASSLNRVTPTDTQYF.

The genes are TRBV10-2 and TRBJ2-4; D remains ambiguous. In germline, CDR1 is WSHSY, CDR2 SAAADI. The V gene lost 3 bases and the J gene lost 0 bases, with 15 bases spanning the gap. CDR3 length: 17 residues. CDR3 DNA sequence: TGCGCCAGCAGTGAAGTAGAGCGAATCATAGCCAAAAACATTCAGTACTTC. Translating gives CASSEVERIIAKNIQYF.

This sequence joins TRBV9 and TRBJ2-2; 10 nucleotides align to TRBD2. This CDR3 is built from 17 residues. CDR1 and CDR2 (germline): SGDLS, YYNGEE. The trim removed 5 bases at V and 7 bases at J, leaving 14 bases unmatched. Here the CDR3 DNA reads TGTGCCAGCAGTAAATGGAGGCTAGCGGGAGAGGGCGGGGAGCTGTTTTTT. Protein sequence: CASSKWRLAGEGGELFF.

This sequence joins TRBV9 and TRBJ1-5; 8 bases are a match to TRBD1. This CDR3 has 15 residues. Trimming at V came to 2 bases and at J to 0 bases, leaving 1 base not matched to a gene. Germline assignment: CDR1 SGDLS and CDR2 YYNGEE. In DNA form, the CDR3 reads TGTGCCAGCAGCGTGGACAGGGATAGCAATCAGCCCCAGCATTTT. It specifies CASSVDRDSNQPQHF.

This sequence joins TRBV10-3 and TRBJ2-7, with TRBD1 matching 7 bases. The germline V gene has CDR1 ENHRY and CDR2 SYGVKD. This CDR3 is 13 amino acids long. V trimming: 3 bases; J trimming: 3 bases; junction bases outside the gene matches: 2. The CDR3 protein is CAISDSGGYEQYF. The CDR3 nucleotides read TGTGCCATCAGTGATTCAGGGGGCTACGAGCAGTACTTC.

DNA of the CDR3: TGTGCCAGCAGCGTAGGACAGGGGTACTACGAGCAGTACTTC. It translates to CASSVGQGYYEQYF. This chain links TRBV9 with TRBJ2-7, with 8 bases identical to TRBD1. The CDR3 contains 14 residues. CDR1 is SGDLS, CDR2 YYNGEE, per germline. V dropped 0 bases and J dropped 3; count of bases not matched to a gene: 2.

The CDR3 loop is CATSSAFRGTEAFF. The CDR3 coding sequence is TGTGCCACCAGCAGTGCCTTCCGGGGCACTGAAGCTTTCTTT. The gene calls are TRBV15 and TRBJ1-1; D gene unclear. From germline, CDR1 is LNHNV and CDR2 YYDKDF (reference sequence). V was clipped by 3 bases and J by 4 bases, with 12 bases between them. This CDR3 has 14 amino acids. Based on the CDR3 plus reference TRBV15 and TRBJ1-1, the full variable domain is DAMVIQNPRYQVTQFGKPVTLSCSQTLNHNVMYWYQQKSSQAPKLLFHYYDKDFNNEADTPDNFQSRRPNTSFCFLDIRSPGLGDTAMYLCATSSAFRGTEAFFGQGTRLTVV.

This chain connects TRBV7-8 to TRBJ2-5; D remains ambiguous. Trimming took 5 bases from V and 5 from J, leaving 15 bases between them. CDR3 length equals 14 residues. In germline, CDR1 is SGHVS, CDR2 FQNEAQ. CDR3 nucleotide sequence: TGTGCCAGCAGCCTCACGGAAGGGATTGAGACCCAGTACTTC. Translating it yields CASSLTEGIETQYF. Complete variable domain (other parts from reference TRBV7-8 and TRBJ2-5): GAGVSQSPRYKVAKRGQDVALRCDPISGHVSLFWYQQALGQGPEFLTYFQNEAQLDKSGLPSDRFFAERPEGSVSTLKIQRTQQEDSAVYLCASSLTEGIETQYFGPGTRLLVL.

The chain recombines TRBV27 with TRBJ2-1; 9 bases are shared with TRBD1. V lost 6 bases, J lost 6 bases, and 6 bases stayed unmatched. The CDR3 sequence is 14 residues long. Germline V gives CDR1 MNHEY, CDR2 SMNVEV (reference sequence). CDR3 amino acids: CASRAGQGINEQFF. The CDR3 DNA reads as TGTGCCAGCAGGGCCGGACAGGGGATCAATGAGCAGTTCTTC.

The rearrangement links TRBV5-5 to TRBJ2-7, with a weak D call TRBD2 (6 bases). V was clipped by 4 bases and J by 7 bases, with 21 bases between them. CDR3 size: 15 residues. Per germline, CDR1 SGHKS and CDR2 YYEKEE (reference sequence). As DNA, the CDR3 is TGTGCCAGCAGCAGTCCGGGACTTCCTCGTGAGGAGCAGTACTTC. Its translation is CASSSPGLPREEQYF. The full variable domain, in which reference TRBV5-5 and TRBJ2-7 provide the parts outside the CDR3, is DAGVTQSPTHLIKTRGQQVTLRCSPISGHKSVSWYQQVLGQGPQFIFQYYEKEERGRGNFPDRFSARQFPNYSSELNVNALLLGDSALYLCASSSPGLPREEQYFGPGTRLTVT.

As to this clone: At the DNA level, this CDR3 is encoded by other sequences in the same sample as well. The chain links TRBV28 to TRBJ1-4; 8 bases are a match to TRBD1. The germline V gene has CDR1 MDHEN and CDR2 SYDVKM. The CDR3 is 16 amino acids. The trim removed 0 bases at V and 3 bases at J, leaving 3 bases unmatched. Here the CDR3 reads CASSLWQGAANEKLFF. CDR3 in DNA: TGTGCCAGCAGTTTATGGCAGGGGGCCGCTAATGAAAAACTGTTTTTT.

This rearrangement joins TRBV29-1 to TRBJ2-7; 9 nucleotides line up with TRBD2. The CDR3 contains 15 residues. The germline gives CDR1 SQVTM, CDR2 ANQGSEA. V was clipped by 5 bases and J by 6 bases; unmatched bases: 14. The CDR3 DNA sequence: TGCAGCGTTAGGGGGATGACTAGCGGCGGGGGCGAGCAGTACTTC. Translating gives CSVRGMTSGGGEQYF.

CDR3 amino acids: CASSIMGGTSSYNEQFF. Here the CDR3 DNA reads TGTGCCAGTAGTATCATGGGGGGGACTAGTTCCTACAATGAGCAGTTCTTC. The chain combines TRBV19 with TRBJ2-1; TRBD2 matches 8 bases. This CDR3 is built from 17 residues. The ends lost 3 bases at V and 1 base at J; junction bases unmatched: 8. Germline V gene data show CDR1 as LNHDA and CDR2 as SQIVND (reference sequence). Filled out from reference TRBV19 and TRBJ2-1, the complete variable domain reads DGGITQSPKYLFRKEGQNVTLSCEQNLNHDAMYWYRQDPGQGLRLIYYSQIVNDFQKGDIAEGYSVSREKKESFPLTVTSAQKNPTAFYLCASSIMGGTSSYNEQFFGPGTRLTVL.

The V and J genes are TRBV9 and TRBJ2-1; TRBD2 agrees at 7 bases. CDR3 size: 13 residues. CDR1 is SGDLS and CDR2 is YYNGEE in the germline V gene. J was trimmed by 5 bases and V by 4 bases; bases with no gene match: 3. The CDR3 protein is CASSMGGNNEQFF. The DNA for the CDR3 is TGTGCCAGCAGCATGGGGGGGAACAATGAGCAGTTCTTC.